Listed below are T cell receptor beta chains from one sample, sequenced in a study of blood T cell repertoires in COVID-19. Clones were read by immunoSEQ multiplex PCR, and TCRdb kept only the in-frame ones, dropping some. The sample includes about 160,000 clones, more than 75% of them seen just once. The source material was peripheral blood. The receptor set was obtained from a man aged 55 to 70 with active or convalescent COVID-19. Both conserved end residues are trimmed from each CDR3. Fields, in order: J gene, CDR3 length, V gene, clone size, CDR3 protein. Rows may omit the clone size; those that give it use once, few, many or a size class.

j_call: TRBJ2-7
cdr3_length: 14
v_call: TRBV5-6
clone_size: few
cdr3_aa: ASSLLGGHFSYEQY

j_call: TRBJ2-5
cdr3_length: 14
v_call: TRBV5-6
clone_size: -
cdr3_aa: ASRRTSGGLQETQY

j_call: TRBJ2-3
cdr3_length: 12
v_call: TRBV18
clone_size: -
cdr3_aa: ASSPDSPTDTQY

j_call: TRBJ2-2
cdr3_length: 13
v_call: TRBV6-5
clone_size: few
cdr3_aa: ASSYSAGWTGELF

j_call: TRBJ2-5
cdr3_length: 11
v_call: TRBV9
clone_size: -
cdr3_aa: ASSGNSQETQY

j_call: TRBJ1-1
cdr3_length: 11
v_call: TRBV30
clone_size: -
cdr3_aa: AWGGQENTEAF

j_call: TRBJ2-5
cdr3_length: 11
v_call: TRBV6-5
clone_size: -
cdr3_aa: ASSPRGSETQY

j_call: TRBJ2-4
cdr3_length: 13
v_call: TRBV12-5
clone_size: -
cdr3_aa: ASGFMTLAGVIQY

j_call: TRBJ2-2
cdr3_length: 15
v_call: TRBV9
clone_size: -
cdr3_aa: ASSVARGTELTGELF

j_call: TRBJ1-2
cdr3_length: 12
v_call: TRBV6-5
clone_size: once
cdr3_aa: ASSSPGQGYGYT

j_call: TRBJ1-2
cdr3_length: 14
v_call: TRBV18
clone_size: -
cdr3_aa: ASSPGTDRPNYGYT

j_call: TRBJ1-1
cdr3_length: 11
v_call: TRBV27
clone_size: -
cdr3_aa: ASSLRQNTEAF

j_call: TRBJ1-2
cdr3_length: 11
v_call: TRBV6-5
clone_size: -
cdr3_aa: ACSPSHRGGYT

j_call: TRBJ2-1
cdr3_length: 13
v_call: TRBV11-2
clone_size: -
cdr3_aa: ASSSSSGAYNEQF

j_call: TRBJ2-5
cdr3_length: 13
v_call: TRBV28
clone_size: -
cdr3_aa: ASSPGQGGQETQY

j_call: TRBJ2-5
cdr3_length: 17
v_call: TRBV23-1
clone_size: -
cdr3_aa: ASSQSGLAGGRSQETQY

j_call: TRBJ1-2
cdr3_length: 10
v_call: TRBV7-9
clone_size: -
cdr3_aa: ASSSGGGGYT

j_call: TRBJ1-4
cdr3_length: 13
v_call: TRBV5-4
clone_size: -
cdr3_aa: ASSLVGATNEKLF

j_call: TRBJ1-4
cdr3_length: 13
v_call: TRBV5-1
clone_size: -
cdr3_aa: ASSTTGAEEEKLF

j_call: TRBJ2-3
cdr3_length: 16
v_call: TRBV7-9
clone_size: -
cdr3_aa: ASSHTSGGPPGTDTQY

j_call: TRBJ2-3
cdr3_length: 15
v_call: TRBV7-2
clone_size: -
cdr3_aa: ASSLVAGGHRTDTQY

j_call: TRBJ2-1
cdr3_length: 15
v_call: TRBV11-2
clone_size: -
cdr3_aa: ASSLGRVLLSYNEQF

j_call: TRBJ1-6
cdr3_length: 13
v_call: TRBV5-8
clone_size: -
cdr3_aa: ASSSKTDYNSPLH

j_call: TRBJ2-7
cdr3_length: 12
v_call: TRBV3-1/TRBV3-2
clone_size: -
cdr3_aa: ASSPGGNSYEQY

j_call: TRBJ1-2
cdr3_length: 13
v_call: TRBV11-2
clone_size: -
cdr3_aa: ASSLGGTANYGYT

j_call: TRBJ2-7
cdr3_length: 12
v_call: TRBV5-8
clone_size: -
cdr3_aa: ASSLYRVPYEQY

j_call: TRBJ2-1
cdr3_length: 13
v_call: TRBV10-3
clone_size: -
cdr3_aa: AIGPHLGAYNEQF

j_call: TRBJ2-5
cdr3_length: 14
v_call: TRBV9
clone_size: once
cdr3_aa: ASSQNYQGNQETQY

j_call: TRBJ2-3
cdr3_length: 13
v_call: TRBV3-1/TRBV3-2
clone_size: -
cdr3_aa: ASSLRTGSTDTQY

j_call: TRBJ2-4
cdr3_length: 13
v_call: TRBV2
clone_size: few
cdr3_aa: AGRRSGEAKNIQY

j_call: TRBJ1-1
cdr3_length: 12
v_call: TRBV19
clone_size: -
cdr3_aa: ASTMGGQGSEAF

j_call: TRBJ1-2
cdr3_length: 12
v_call: TRBV4-2
clone_size: -
cdr3_aa: ASSQDLQNYGYT

j_call: TRBJ2-3
cdr3_length: 13
v_call: TRBV14
clone_size: -
cdr3_aa: ASSLSLAETDTQY

j_call: TRBJ2-3
cdr3_length: 14
v_call: TRBV9
clone_size: -
cdr3_aa: ASSVGWGLWIDTQY

j_call: TRBJ2-2
cdr3_length: 17
v_call: TRBV6-1
clone_size: -
cdr3_aa: ASSVLNWGDRVITGELF

j_call: TRBJ1-2
cdr3_length: 11
v_call: TRBV6-1
clone_size: once
cdr3_aa: ASSEEIFYGYT

j_call: TRBJ2-7
cdr3_length: 13
v_call: TRBV11-2
clone_size: few
cdr3_aa: ASSLLGDSTYEQY

j_call: TRBJ2-2
cdr3_length: 14
v_call: TRBV7-2
clone_size: -
cdr3_aa: ASSLDRAPAAGELF

j_call: TRBJ1-5
cdr3_length: 11
v_call: TRBV10-2
clone_size: -
cdr3_aa: ASRTGGNQPQH

j_call: TRBJ1-4
cdr3_length: 13
v_call: TRBV21-1
clone_size: -
cdr3_aa: ACRDRGVTNEKLF

j_call: TRBJ1-5
cdr3_length: 11
v_call: TRBV7-2
clone_size: -
cdr3_aa: ASSLERDQPQH

j_call: TRBJ1-4
cdr3_length: 12
v_call: TRBV14
clone_size: -
cdr3_aa: ASSQWGQGRKLF

j_call: TRBJ2-3
cdr3_length: 15
v_call: TRBV5-1
clone_size: -
cdr3_aa: ASSFLPGQALGDTQY

j_call: TRBJ1-4
cdr3_length: 13
v_call: TRBV18
clone_size: -
cdr3_aa: ASSRGTGAGEKLF

j_call: TRBJ2-3
cdr3_length: 14
v_call: TRBV11-2
clone_size: -
cdr3_aa: ASRPPSGGSTDTQY

j_call: TRBJ2-3
cdr3_length: 13
v_call: TRBV29-1
clone_size: -
cdr3_aa: SVELRGGPTDTQY

j_call: TRBJ2-2
cdr3_length: 13
v_call: TRBV28
clone_size: -
cdr3_aa: ASSLRRDWAGELF